A single sample is the source of the 28 T cell receptor beta chains below, sequenced in a study of cytomegalovirus exposure and HLA in healthy donors. PCR employed 60 Vbeta and 13 Jbeta primers. The assay was immunoSEQ multiplex PCR, and TCRdb's table has in-frame clones only and misses some. Here the sample table reports roughly 120,000 clones. The specimen sequenced was PBMCs. Receptors were obtained from a man in his late teens or twenties in good health and CMV-seronegative.

The CDR3 is CASSPGTPSREQYF. The DNA of the CDR3 is TGTGCCAGCAGCCCCGGGACTCCGTCACGCGAGCAGTACTTC. The chain employs TRBV14 and TRBJ2-7, with D perhaps matching TRBD2 (6 bases). This CDR3 comprises 14 residues. Per germline, CDR1 SGHDN and CDR2 FVKESK. The V end was cut by 4 bases, the J end by 6 bases, with 16 bases between.

V gene TRBV6-5 combines with J gene TRBJ2-7; D may be TRBD1 (5 bases). Trimming removed 0 bases from V and 3 bases from J, with 12 bases in between. In germline, CDR1 is MNHEY, CDR2 SVGAGI. The CDR3 runs 15 residues. CDR3 in amino acids: CASSYSHADSYEQYF. The CDR3 DNA sequence: TGTGCCAGCAGTTACTCCCACGCAGACAGCTACGAGCAGTACTTC.

This rearrangement joins TRBV5-1 to TRBJ2-3; 9 bases are a match to TRBD2. The CDR3 contains 17 residues. Germline CDR1 is SGHRS and CDR2 is YFSETQ. Trimming took 3 bases from V and 0 from J; bases not matched to a gene: 8. The CDR3 coding sequence is TGCGCCAGCAGCTCCCGGGCTAGCGGGGAAAGCACAGATACGCAGTATTTT. Translated: CASSSRASGESTDTQYF.

V and J are TRBV5-1 and TRBJ2-7, with D possibly matching TRBD2 (5 bases). This CDR3 is 13 amino acids long. V lost 4 bases to trimming and J lost 2 bases, with 10 bases between them. Germline loops: CDR1 SGHRS, CDR2 YFSETQ. Here the CDR3 reads CASSPPGTYEQYF. DNA of the CDR3: TGCGCCAGCAGCCCCCCCGGGACCTACGAGCAGTACTTC.

CDR3: CATSMLAGPNEQFF. DNA of the CDR3: TGTGCCACCAGCATGCTAGCGGGCCCCAATGAGCAGTTCTTC. V and J are TRBV15 and TRBJ2-1, with TRBD2 matching over 8 bases. The germline CDR1 and CDR2 sequences are LNHNV and YYDKDF (reference sequence). Trimming at V came to 4 bases and at J to 6 bases, leaving 5 bases not matched to a gene. There are 14 residues in the CDR3.

The chain is built from TRBV19 and TRBJ1-3; D gene uncertain. This CDR3 has 13 residues. Trimming shortened V by 8 bases and J by 0 bases, and 8 bases separated the two germline ends. Germline V lookup: CDR1 LNHDA, CDR2 SQIVND (reference sequence). The CDR3 sequence: CASRRLSGNTIYF. The CDR3, as DNA: TGTGCCAGTCGCCGACTCTCTGGAAACACCATATATTTT.

This rearrangement joins TRBV11-2 to TRBJ2-7; 7 bases are shared with TRBD2. The V segment lost 2 bases and the J segment 4 bases; nucleotides outside the gene matches: 8. Per the germline V gene, CDR1 is SGHAT and CDR2 is FQNNGV. This CDR3 is built from 15 residues. The CDR3 sequence is CASSLWRGRAYEQYF. The CDR3, as DNA: TGTGCCAGCAGCTTATGGCGGGGGAGGGCGTACGAGCAGTACTTC. Drawing the rest from reference TRBV11-2 and TRBJ2-7, the complete variable domain is EAGVAQSPRYKIIEKRQSVAFWCNPISGHATLYWYQQILGQGPKLLIQFQNNGVVDDSQLPKDRFSAERLKGVDSTLKIQPAKLEDSAVYLCASSLWRGRAYEQYFGPGTRLTVT.

Written as DNA, the CDR3 is TGTGCCAGCAGTTCCTTAGGAGGGGCTGAGACCCAGTACTTC. Its protein is CASSSLGGAETQYF. V and J are TRBV27 and TRBJ2-5; D might be TRBD2 (6 bases). This CDR3 has 14 amino acids. V lost 4 bases and J lost 5, with 14 bases in between. Germline CDR1 is MNHEY and CDR2 is SMNVEV (reference sequence).

The chain uses TRBV19 and TRBJ2-1; 15 bases map to TRBD2. This CDR3 contains 17 residues. Trimming took 9 bases from V and 9 from J; bases not matched to a gene: 15. CDR1 and CDR2 (germline): LNHDA, SQIVND (reference sequence). DNA of the CDR3: TGTGCCAGCCAAGTGCCTCGGACTAGCGGGAGGGCGCGTGAGCAGTTCTTC. This gives the protein CASQVPRTSGRAREQFF.

This sequence joins TRBV15 and TRBJ1-1, with TRBD1 as a possible D gene (5 bases). The ends were cut back, 0 bases at V and 1 base at J, with 6 bases in the middle. Germline CDR1 is LNHNV and CDR2 is YYDKDF (reference sequence). The CDR3 covers 14 residues. The CDR3 nucleotides are TGTGCCACCAGCAGAGATAGGGGGAACACTGAAGCTTTCTTT. This sequence encodes CATSRDRGNTEAFF.

This chain joins TRBV9 and TRBJ1-4, with 8 bases that match TRBD1. Germline V gives CDR1 SGDLS, CDR2 YYNGEE. J was trimmed by 4 bases and V by 2 bases; bases with no gene match: 7. This CDR3 has 16 residues. In nucleotides, the CDR3 is TGTGCCAGCAGCGTGGGGACAGGCGCACTTAATGAAAAACTGTTTTTT. Translating gives CASSVGTGALNEKLFF.

This chain uses TRBV7-2 with TRBJ1-2; D gene uncertain. The CDR3 runs to 13 residues. The germline gives CDR1 SGHTA, CDR2 FQGNSA. Trimming shortened V by 3 bases and J by 0 bases, and 5 bases separated the two germline ends. CDR3: CASSFDTNYGYTF. CDR3 sequence (DNA): TGTGCCAGCAGCTTTGACACTAACTATGGCTACACCTTC.

The chain links TRBV5-8 to TRBJ2-5; TRBD2 is a possible D gene (6 bases). With 1 base removed from V and 5 bases from J, the gap between germline ends came to 9 bases. Germline values: CDR1 SGHTS, CDR2 YDEGEE. This CDR3 has 13 residues. The CDR3 region is CASSLLGRETQYF. CDR3 in DNA: TGTGCCAGCAGCTTGCTGGGGAGGGAGACCCAGTACTTC.

The chain uses TRBV25-1 and TRBJ2-3; 9 nucleotides match TRBD1. With 4 bases clipped from V and 5 bases from J, the junction kept 4 bases outside the gene matches. The CDR3 consists of 14 residues. From germline, CDR1 is MGHDK and CDR2 SYGVNS. CDR3 sequence (DNA): TGTGCCAGCAGTGCACAGGGGGCAGGAGATACGCAGTATTTT. Translated, it gives CASSAQGAGDTQYF. The full variable domain, completed using reference TRBV25-1 and TRBJ2-3, is EADIYQTPRYLVIGTGKKITLECSQTMGHDKMYWYQQDPGMELHLIHYSYGVNSTEKGDLSSESTVSRIRTEHFPLTLESARPSHTSQYLCASSAQGAGDTQYFGPGTRLTVL.

This chain connects TRBV5-6 to TRBJ2-7; 9 bases match TRBD1. CDR3 length: 15 residues. V was pared by 3 bases and J by 7 bases, with 11 bases of the junction left unmatched. Germline assignment: CDR1 SGHDT and CDR2 YYEEEE. The CDR3 loop is CASSSPGQGLWEQYF. The CDR3 DNA sequence: TGTGCCAGCAGCTCTCCGGGACAGGGATTATGGGAGCAGTACTTC.

For this clone: Other DNA sequences of this sample code for an identical CDR3. J is TRBJ1-4 and V is TRBV28; 8 bases line up with TRBD1. Germline-derived CDR1 and CDR2 are MDHEN and SYDVKM. The trim removed 6 bases at V and 7 bases at J, leaving 7 bases unmatched. This CDR3 spans 14 amino acids. For the CDR3, the DNA is TGTGCCAGCAGCCCCGGACAGGGCGGTGAAAAACTGTTTTTT. This codes for CASSPGQGGEKLFF.

The rearrangement joins TRBV6-6 to TRBJ2-5; no firm D call. The CDR3 spans 15 residues. V lost 0 bases, J lost 1 base, and 9 bases lay in between. In germline, CDR1 is MNHNY, CDR2 SVGAGI (reference sequence). The CDR3 DNA is TGTGCCAGCAGTTACTCAACTTTAGCCCAAGAGACCCAGTACTTC. Protein sequence: CASSYSTLAQETQYF.

The chain employs TRBV11-2 and TRBJ1-5; D not resolved. This CDR3 is 14 amino acids long. Germline CDR1 is SGHAT and CDR2 is FQNNGV. V was pared by 2 bases and J by 3 bases, with 8 bases between. CDR3 sequence: CASSLWADNQPQHF. In DNA, the CDR3 is TGTGCCAGCAGCTTATGGGCAGACAATCAGCCCCAGCATTTT.

The V call is TRBV30, the J call TRBJ2-3; the D gene is possibly TRBD1 (6 bases). The CDR3 loop spans 15 amino acids. V shed 1 base and J shed 1 base, with 12 bases lying between them. Germline CDR1 and CDR2: GTSNPN and SVGIG (reference sequence). DNA of the CDR3: TGTGCCTGGAGTGCTATTGGGACACGCACAGATACGCAGTATTTT. This sequence encodes CAWSAIGTRTDTQYF.

The chain links TRBV6-1 to TRBJ1-1; TRBD1 matches at 9 bases. The CDR3 is 15 amino acids. In germline, CDR1 is MNHNS, CDR2 SASEGT. V was pared by 5 bases and J by 4 bases, with 8 bases of the junction left unmatched. CDR3 nucleotide sequence: TGTGCCAGCAGTATTGAACAGGGGGCAATCACTGAAGCTTTCTTT. It is translated as CASSIEQGAITEAFF.

The V and J genes are TRBV6-5 and TRBJ1-6; D possibly corresponds to TRBD1 (6 bases). The CDR3 has 15 amino acids. The V gene lost 2 bases and the J gene lost 9 bases, with 14 bases spanning the gap. CDR1 and CDR2 from the germline V gene are MNHEY and SVGAGI. CDR3 sequence (DNA): TGTGCCAGCAGTTACAGGACAGTAACTAGTTCACCCCTCCACTTT. Its translation is CASSYRTVTSSPLHF.

This chain links TRBV7-2 with TRBJ2-3; D remains unclear. V shed 4 bases and J shed 1 base, with 12 bases lying between them. Germline values: CDR1 SGHTA, CDR2 FQGNSA. The CDR3 length is 15 residues. Here the CDR3 DNA reads TGTGCCAGCAGCTCTAGTGTACGGGGCACAGATACGCAGTATTTT. This gives the protein CASSSSVRGTDTQYF.

The chain combines TRBV9 with TRBJ1-5; 8 bases agree with TRBD1. The junction had 3 bases not matched to a gene; V was cut back by 4 bases and J by 0 bases. Germline V gene data show CDR1 as SGDLS and CDR2 as YYNGEE. The CDR3 consists of 15 residues. The CDR3 DNA follows: TGTGCCAGCAGCAGGACAGGGATTAGCAATCAGCCCCAGCATTTT. It encodes CASSRTGISNQPQHF.

J is TRBJ2-7 and V is TRBV11-3, with D maybe TRBD2 (5 bases). This CDR3 comprises 14 residues. Germline V gene data show CDR1 as SGHNT and CDR2 as YENEEA. Trimming stripped 3 bases from V and 2 bases from J, with 11 bases between. The CDR3 DNA reads TGTGCCAGCAGCTTCTCACATAGCGCCTACGAGCAGTACTTC. Its translation is CASSFSHSAYEQYF. The full variable domain, in which reference TRBV11-3 and TRBJ2-7 provide the parts outside the CDR3, is EAGVVQSPRYKIIEKKQPVAFWCNPISGHNTLYWYLQNLGQGPELLIRYENEEAVDDSQLPKDRFSAERLKGVDSTLKIQPAELGDSAVYLCASSFSHSAYEQYFGPGTRLTVT.

The genes are TRBV19 and TRBJ1-5, with a weak D call TRBD1 (5 bases). The CDR3 has 13 residues. Between the trimmed V and J ends, which lost 7 bases and 7 bases, there was a span of 14 bases. The germline V gene encodes CDR1 LNHDA and CDR2 SQIVND (reference sequence). CDR3 region: CASTPDTLQPQHF. The CDR3 nucleotides are TGTGCCAGTACCCCGGACACTCTACAGCCCCAGCATTTT.

This chain links TRBV5-4 with TRBJ2-1, with unresolved D. Looked up from germline, CDR1 is SGHNT and CDR2 is YYREEE (reference sequence). This CDR3 spans 11 amino acids. The V end lost 3 bases, the J end lost 4 bases, and 2 bases lay between the germline ends. CDR3 coding DNA: TGTGCCAGCAGCTCTTACAATGAGCAGTTCTTC. Protein: CASSSYNEQFF.

V gene TRBV5-1 combines with J gene TRBJ1-1; no reliable D call. Germline V gene lookup returns CDR1 SGHRS and CDR2 YFSETQ. CDR3 length: 16 amino acids. Trimming shortened V by 4 bases and J by 4 bases, and 20 bases separated the two germline ends. The CDR3 nucleotides are TGCGCCAGCAGCCCGTTCGTCGGGGATCTGTTCACTGAAGCTTTCTTT. It encodes CASSPFVGDLFTEAFF. The variable domain in full, completed from reference TRBV5-1 and TRBJ1-1, reads KAGVTQTPRYLIKTRGQQVTLSCSPISGHRSVSWYQQTPGQGLQFLFEYFSETQRNKGNFPGRFSGRQFSNSRSEMNVSTLELGDSALYLCASSPFVGDLFTEAFFGQGTRLTVV.

The genes are TRBV5-8 and TRBJ2-7, with 8 bases that match TRBD2. There are 15 residues in the CDR3. Looked up from germline, CDR1 is SGHTS and CDR2 is YDEGEE. V shed 4 bases and J 0 bases; nucleotides not matched to a gene: 6. The chain's CDR3 is CASSSLAGGSYEQYF. The DNA of the CDR3 is TGTGCCAGCAGCAGTCTAGCGGGTGGCTCCTACGAGCAGTACTTC.